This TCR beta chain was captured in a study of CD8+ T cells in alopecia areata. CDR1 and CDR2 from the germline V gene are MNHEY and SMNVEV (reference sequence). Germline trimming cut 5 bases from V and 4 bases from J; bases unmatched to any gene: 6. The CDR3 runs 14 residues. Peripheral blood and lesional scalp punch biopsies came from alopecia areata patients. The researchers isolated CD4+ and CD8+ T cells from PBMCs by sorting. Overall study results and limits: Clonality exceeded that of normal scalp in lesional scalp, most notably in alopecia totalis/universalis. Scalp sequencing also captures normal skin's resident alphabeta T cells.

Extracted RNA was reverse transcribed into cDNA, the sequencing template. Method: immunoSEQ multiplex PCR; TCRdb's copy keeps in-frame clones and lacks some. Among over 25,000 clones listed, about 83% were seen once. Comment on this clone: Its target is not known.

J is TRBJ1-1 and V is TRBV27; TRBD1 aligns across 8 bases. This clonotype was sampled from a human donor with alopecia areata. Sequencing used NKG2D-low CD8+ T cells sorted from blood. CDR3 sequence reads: CASSIQGATTEAFF. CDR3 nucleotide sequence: TGTGCCAGCAGTATTCAGGGGGCAACCACTGAAGCTTTCTTT.